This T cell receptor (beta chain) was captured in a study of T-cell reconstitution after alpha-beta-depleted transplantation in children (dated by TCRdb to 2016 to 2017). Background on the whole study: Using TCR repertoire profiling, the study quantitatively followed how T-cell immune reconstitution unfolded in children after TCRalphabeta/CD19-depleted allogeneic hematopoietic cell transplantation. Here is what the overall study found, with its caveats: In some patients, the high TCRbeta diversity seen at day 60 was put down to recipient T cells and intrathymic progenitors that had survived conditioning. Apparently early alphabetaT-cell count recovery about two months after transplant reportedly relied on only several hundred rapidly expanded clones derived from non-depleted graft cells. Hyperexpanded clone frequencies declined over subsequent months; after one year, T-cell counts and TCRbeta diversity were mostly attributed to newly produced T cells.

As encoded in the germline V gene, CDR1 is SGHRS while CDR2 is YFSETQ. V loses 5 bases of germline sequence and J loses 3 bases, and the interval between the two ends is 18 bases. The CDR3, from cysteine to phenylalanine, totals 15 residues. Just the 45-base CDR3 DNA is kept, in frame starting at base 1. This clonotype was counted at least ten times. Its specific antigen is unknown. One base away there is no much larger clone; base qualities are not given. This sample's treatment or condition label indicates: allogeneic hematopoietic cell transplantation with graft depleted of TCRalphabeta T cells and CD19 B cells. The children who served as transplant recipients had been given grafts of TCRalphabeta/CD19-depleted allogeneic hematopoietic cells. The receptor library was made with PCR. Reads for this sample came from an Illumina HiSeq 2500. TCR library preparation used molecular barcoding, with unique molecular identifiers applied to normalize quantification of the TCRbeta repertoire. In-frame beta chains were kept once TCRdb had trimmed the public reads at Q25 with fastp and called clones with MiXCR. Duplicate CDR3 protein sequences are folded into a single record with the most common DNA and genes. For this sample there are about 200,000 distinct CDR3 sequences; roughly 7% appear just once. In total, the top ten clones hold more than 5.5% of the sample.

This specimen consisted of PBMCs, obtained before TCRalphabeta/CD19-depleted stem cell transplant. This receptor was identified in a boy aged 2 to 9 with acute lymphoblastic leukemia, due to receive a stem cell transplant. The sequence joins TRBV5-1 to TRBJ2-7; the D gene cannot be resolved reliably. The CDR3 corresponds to CASSYLSPGGYEQYF. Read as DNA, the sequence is TGCGCCAGCAGTTACCTTAGCCCCGGTGGCTACGAGCAGTACTTC. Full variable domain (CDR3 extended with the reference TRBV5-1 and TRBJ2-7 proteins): KAGVTQTPRYLIKTRGQQVTLSCSPISGHRSVSWYQQTPGQGLQFLFEYFSETQRNKGNFPGRFSGRQFSNSRSEMNVSTLELGDSALYLCASSYLSPGGYEQYFGPGTRLTVT.